Shown below are 27 T cell receptor beta chains from a single sample sequenced in a study of Graves' ophthalmopathy and Graves' hyperthyroidism. RNA transcripts served as template for amplifying TCR beta CDR3 sequences. RT-PCR with HTBI primers came first, then second-round multiplex PCR. From the multiplex PCR reads, TCRdb called clonotypes with MiXCR, one entry per CDR3 protein. The sample carries 150,000 or so distinct CDR3 sequences, just under 40% recorded once. Sample: peripheral blood. These receptor sequences come from a man aged 25-40 years with Graves' ophthalmopathy.

This clonotype was seen repeatedly, ten times or more. This chain uses TRBV6-2 or TRBV6-3 with TRBJ2-7, with TRBD2 identical over 9 bases. V gave up 4 bases and J gave up 0 bases; unmatched junction bases: 4. The germline V gene encodes CDR1 MNHEY and CDR2 SVGEGT. This CDR3 comprises 15 residues. The CDR3: CASSSHSGSSYEQYF. CDR3 DNA: TGTGCCAGCAGTTCACATAGCGGGAGCTCCTACGAGCAGTACTTC.

This clonotype was observed at least ten times. The V and J genes are TRBV20-1 and TRBJ2-7, with D tentatively TRBD2 (6 bases). The CDR3 has 14 amino acids. The V gene's germline CDR1 is DFQATT and CDR2 SNEGSKA (reference sequence). The V gene lost 5 bases and the J gene lost 0 bases, with 14 bases spanning the gap. The CDR3 bases are TGCAGTGCTTTAAAGGCGGGGAGCTCCTACGAGCAGTACTTC. Translating it yields CSALKAGSSYEQYF.

The gene calls are TRBV20-1 and TRBJ1-5; 7 bases agree with TRBD1. CDR3 size: 18 residues. Trimming removed 0 bases from V and 1 base from J; junction bases left unmatched: 12. Germline CDR1 DFQATT, CDR2 SNEGSKA (reference sequence). The CDR3 region is CSAREIRLGDRSNQPQHF. CDR3 DNA: TGCAGTGCTAGAGAGATCCGGTTGGGGGACAGAAGCAATCAGCCCCAGCATTTT.

The rearrangement uses TRBV7-2 and TRBJ2-5; 12 positions match TRBD2. Trimming took 5 bases from V and 5 from J; bases not matched to a gene: 6. Germline V gene sequence: CDR1 SGHTA, CDR2 FQGNSA. This CDR3 is 15 amino acids long. The CDR3 spells CASSKLAGGYETQYF. The CDR3 nucleotides read TGTGCCAGCAGCAAACTAGCGGGAGGCTATGAGACCCAGTACTTC. Together with reference TRBV7-2 and TRBJ2-5, the CDR3 gives the full variable domain: GAGVSQSPSNKVTEKGKDVELRCDPISGHTALYWYRQSLGQGLEFLIYFQGNSAPDKSGLPSDRFSAERTGGSVSTLTIQRTQQEDSAVYLCASSKLAGGYETQYFGPGTRLLVL.

This rearrangement joins TRBV12-3 or TRBV12-4 to TRBJ1-1; no firm D call. The CDR3 has 16 residues. Trimming shortened V by 5 bases and J by 2 bases, and 18 bases separated the two germline ends. The CDR3 bases are TGTGCCAGCAGTCGGGTTAATATGGGCAGAAACACTGAAGCTTTCTTT. Translated: CASSRVNMGRNTEAFF.

This clonotype was observed at least ten times. The V call is TRBV29-1, the J call TRBJ2-7; perhaps TRBD1 as D (5 bases). The ends were cut back, 4 bases at V and 2 bases at J, with 9 bases in the middle. Germline CDR1 reads SQVTM; CDR2 reads ANQGSEA. The CDR3 has 12 amino acids. The DNA for the CDR3 is TGCAGCGTTGCTCAGGGCACCTACGAGCAGTACTTC. It specifies CSVAQGTYEQYF.

This clonotype was recorded only once. J is TRBJ2-5 and V is TRBV29-1; D tentatively reads TRBD1 or TRBD2 (5 bases each). Germline V gene sequence: CDR1 SQVTM, CDR2 ANQGSEA. The CDR3 extends over 15 amino acids. Deletions cut 6 bases from V and 5 bases from J, with 22 bases between. The CDR3 sequence is CSVGPEWGYRETQYF. The CDR3 coding sequence is TGCAGCGTGGGACCTGAATGGGGATATCGGGAGACCCAGTACTTC.

Ten or more counts support this clonotype. V usage is TRBV7-6 and J usage is TRBJ1-1; D is undetermined. V was shortened by 5 bases and J by 6 bases, with 16 bases between the two germline ends. CDR3 length: 14 amino acids. The V gene's germline CDR1 is SGHVS and CDR2 FNYEAQ. The CDR3, as DNA: TGTGCCAGCAGCCATTACCGCGTTAACTCTGAAGCTTTCTTT. The encoded protein is CASSHYRVNSEAFF.

The rearrangement joins TRBV5-1 to TRBJ2-7; 12 bases are a match to TRBD2. Germline V gives CDR1 SGHRS, CDR2 YFSETQ. The CDR3 contains 16 residues. The V segment lost 4 bases and the J segment 3 bases; nucleotides outside the gene matches: 8. The CDR3 reads CASSLLTSGSSYEQYF. The DNA of the CDR3 is TGCGCCAGCAGCCTGCTGACTAGCGGGAGTAGCTACGAGCAGTACTTC.

This clonotype was detected many times. The genes are TRBV7-3 and TRBJ1-1; D possibly corresponds to TRBD1 (5 bases). V lost 5 bases, J lost 6 bases, and 16 bases lay in between. Germline V lookup: CDR1 SGHTA, CDR2 FQGTGA. The CDR3 has 14 amino acids. The CDR3 loop reads CASSLGQADSEAFF. The DNA of the CDR3 is TGTGCCAGCAGCCTAGGACAAGCGGATTCTGAAGCTTTCTTT.

This clonotype was seen ten or more times. The chain couples TRBV30 to TRBJ2-2, with D uncertain. The length of the CDR3 is 14 residues. CDR1 is GTSNPN, CDR2 SVGIG, per germline (reference sequence). Trimming took 1 base from V and 0 from J, leaving 6 bases between them. The CDR3 loop reads CAWSDYPNTGELFF. The CDR3 nucleotides read TGTGCCTGGAGTGACTACCCGAACACCGGGGAGCTGTTTTTT.

The chain combines TRBV11-2 with TRBJ2-7; D is unresolved. Germline assignment: CDR1 SGHAT and CDR2 FQNNGV. V lost 4 bases to trimming and J lost 2 bases, with 12 bases between them. CDR3 length equals 14 residues. The chain's CDR3 is CASSSDVTTYEQYF. CDR3 bases: TGTGCCAGCAGCTCAGACGTGACAACCTACGAGCAGTACTTC. The full variable domain, in which reference TRBV11-2 and TRBJ2-7 provide the parts outside the CDR3, is EAGVAQSPRYKIIEKRQSVAFWCNPISGHATLYWYQQILGQGPKLLIQFQNNGVVDDSQLPKDRFSAERLKGVDSTLKIQPAKLEDSAVYLCASSSDVTTYEQYFGPGTRLTVT.

Ten or more counts support this clonotype. The rearrangement joins TRBV30 to TRBJ2-2, with TRBD2 identical over 7 bases. Germline V gene data show CDR1 as GTSNPN and CDR2 as SVGIG (reference sequence). The CDR3 length is 15 residues. V was pared by 3 bases and J by 0 bases, with 4 bases of the junction left unmatched. CDR3 loop: CAWRWGGANTGELFF. The CDR3 region has the DNA TGTGCCTGGAGGTGGGGAGGGGCGAACACCGGGGAGCTGTTTTTT.

This clonotype was seen repeatedly, ten times or more. This chain connects TRBV6-2 or TRBV6-3 to TRBJ2-2, with 10 nucleotides matching TRBD1. CDR3 size: 19 residues. Trimming cost V 0 bases and J 2 bases; bases outside gene matches: 9. Germline values: CDR1 MNHEY, CDR2 SVGEGT. The CDR3 region is CASSYSIRRDRGNTGELFF. For the CDR3, the DNA is TGTGCCAGCAGTTACTCGATACGCAGGGACAGGGGAAACACCGGGGAGCTGTTTTTT.

This chain links TRBV6-2 or TRBV6-3 with TRBJ2-7; TRBD2 matches 7 bases. Germline CDR1 MNHEY, CDR2 SVGEGT. CDR3 size: 15 residues. After removal of 2 bases from V and 5 bases from J, the junction contained 9 bases not matched to a gene. The CDR3 is CASSYPTAGADEQYF. CDR3 nucleotides: TGTGCCAGCAGTTACCCGACTGCGGGAGCCGACGAGCAGTACTTC.

This clonotype has a handful of counts. This rearrangement joins TRBV12-3 or TRBV12-4 to TRBJ2-5; 10 positions agree with TRBD2. After removal of 5 bases from V and 4 bases from J, the junction contained 16 bases not matched to a gene. This CDR3 has 18 amino acids. The CDR3 sequence: CASSPALAGVGLGETQYF. As DNA, the CDR3 is TGTGCCAGCAGTCCCGCCCTAGCGGGAGTCGGATTGGGAGAGACCCAGTACTTC.

The chain couples TRBV12-3 or TRBV12-4 to TRBJ1-2; 8 bases align to TRBD1. The CDR3 length is 18 residues. The trim removed 3 bases at V and 5 bases at J, leaving 17 bases unmatched. Here the CDR3 DNA reads TGTGCCAGCAGTTTCAGAAGGACAGGGACCTGGTATCCATATGGCTACACCTTC. Residues: CASSFRRTGTWYPYGYTF.

The chain links TRBV27 to TRBJ1-5, with a tentative D call TRBD1 (6 bases). The V and J ends lost 0 bases and 3 bases respectively, with 9 bases between them. Per the germline V gene, CDR1 is MNHEY and CDR2 is SMNVEV (reference sequence). This CDR3 region has 15 residues. CDR3 in DNA: TGTGCCAGCAGTTTATCGAACAGGGTCAATCAGCCCCAGCATTTT. Protein product: CASSLSNRVNQPQHF.

This rearrangement joins TRBV28 to TRBJ2-7, with TRBD1 matching over 8 bases. This CDR3 has 17 amino acids. J lost 4 bases, V lost 3 bases, and 14 bases had no gene match. CDR1 MDHEN and CDR2 SYDVKM come from the germline V gene. This CDR3 is CASSFGAGGFLWYEQYF. The CDR3 DNA sequence: TGTGCCAGCAGTTTTGGGGCAGGGGGCTTCCTCTGGTACGAGCAGTACTTC.

At least ten counts were recorded for this clonotype. The chain combines TRBV28 with TRBJ1-1, with D perhaps matching TRBD1 (6 bases). This CDR3 has 16 amino acids. Germline CDR1 and CDR2: MDHEN and SYDVKM. V lost 5 bases and J lost 1, with 17 bases in between. CDR3 in amino acids: CASSPLGGRSNTEAFF. The CDR3 DNA reads as TGTGCCAGCAGTCCACTAGGGGGACGGTCGAACACTGAAGCTTTCTTT.

This clonotype was detected ten times or more. This CDR3 is CASRALGEETQYF. DNA of the CDR3: TGTGCCAGCAGGGCCCTAGGGGAGGAGACCCAGTACTTC. The chain has TRBV6-5 and TRBJ2-5; D is perhaps TRBD1 or TRBD2 (5 bases each). V was cut by 6 bases and J by 5 bases, with 13 bases left in between. Germline values: CDR1 MNHEY, CDR2 SVGAGI. There are 13 residues in the CDR3.

The sample holds many counts of this clonotype. CDR3 residues: CASSSRYLYEQYF. DNA of the CDR3: TGTGCCAGCAGTTCCAGGTACCTCTACGAGCAGTACTTC. The chain employs TRBV6-5 and TRBJ2-7; D is unclear. There are 13 residues in the CDR3. The germline CDR1 and CDR2 sequences are MNHEY and SVGAGI. V gave up 4 bases and J gave up 3 bases, with 10 bases separating them.

The rearrangement links TRBV7-8 to TRBJ2-5, with D possibly being TRBD1 or TRBD2 (5 bases each). V shed 3 bases and J shed 3 bases, with 14 bases lying between them. This CDR3 spans 15 amino acids. Per the germline V gene, CDR1 is SGHVS and CDR2 is FQNEAQ. The CDR3 sequence: CASSFHTGTEETQYF. The DNA for the CDR3 is TGTGCCAGCAGCTTTCACACCGGGACGGAAGAGACCCAGTACTTC.

Ten or more counts support this clonotype. This chain joins TRBV6-5 and TRBJ1-1, with no clear D. The CDR3 contains 15 residues. Trimming stripped 3 bases from V and 1 base from J, with 12 bases between. Germline CDR1 and CDR2: MNHEY and SVGAGI. The CDR3 bases are TGTGCCAGCAGTTATACCCCCCTCCGGAACACTGAAGCTTTCTTT. Its protein product is CASSYTPLRNTEAFF.

The V and J genes are TRBV28 and TRBJ2-7; TRBD1 is a possible D gene (6 bases). The CDR3 covers 15 residues. From germline, CDR1 is MDHEN and CDR2 SYDVKM. The V end lost 4 bases, the J end lost 5 bases, and 18 bases lay between the germline ends. The CDR3 protein is CASSSLIQGWDEQYF. The CDR3 DNA sequence: TGTGCCAGCAGTTCCCTTATACAGGGTTGGGACGAGCAGTACTTC.

V gene TRBV6-5 combines with J gene TRBJ1-5; D remains unclear. This CDR3 region has 14 residues. The V end lost 4 bases, the J end lost 0 bases, and 7 bases lay between the germline ends. The V gene's germline CDR1 is MNHEY and CDR2 SVGAGI. The CDR3 region is CASSLTDSNQPQHF. The CDR3 DNA reads TGTGCCAGCAGTTTGACGGATAGCAATCAGCCCCAGCATTTT.

This chain joins TRBV7-3 and TRBJ2-5; 7 positions agree with TRBD2. The V and J ends lost 6 bases and 5 bases, in that order; junction bases with no gene match: 9. This CDR3 has 14 amino acids. Germline values: CDR1 SGHTA, CDR2 FQGTGA. The CDR3 DNA sequence: TGTGCCAGCAGTCCAGCGGGAAGGGTGGAGACCCAGTACTTC. This encodes CASSPAGRVETQYF.